The TCR beta chain described here comes from a study of regulatory T cells in long-lasting Graves disease. Study-level results: Persistent patients had more shared public clonotypes (around 2,800) than new patients (about 880).

Library construction for TCR beta used iRepertoire HTBI primers and Arm-PCR of CDR3 regions. From the multiplex PCR reads, TCRdb called clonotypes with MiXCR, one entry per CDR3 protein. The sample shows 390,000 or so distinct CDR3 sequences, 12% of them seen only once. This CDR3 spans 15 amino acids. Germline V gives CDR1 KGHDR, CDR2 SFDVKD. V lost 3 bases to trimming and J lost 5 bases, with 13 bases between them. This sample's time point: newly diagnosed GD, antithyroid drugs for less than 3 months. Construction of the TCR library relied on RNA isolated from PBMCs. This clonotype was recorded at least ten times. Its matching antigen is unknown. Another study also made use of these data, one on T cells in Graves' hyperthyroidism and ophthalmopathy.

The receptor was isolated from a woman aged 18-30 years with Graves disease. Sequencing was performed on peripheral blood mononuclear cells (PBMCs), taken at new diagnosis, from a patient treated with antithyroid drugs. The chain joins TRBV24-1 to TRBJ2-1; a weak D match, TRBD2 (6 bases). CDR3 sequence reads: CATSDPGLVNNEQFF. The CDR3 DNA sequence: TGTGCCACCAGTGATCCGGGACTTGTAAACAATGAGCAGTTCTTC.